The next 18 T cell receptor beta chains were all read from a single sample in a study of chemoradiotherapy in HPV16-positive cancers. Assay used: immunoSEQ multiplex PCR; TCRdb lists only in-frame clones, some missing. The sample contains tens of thousands of clones, about 80% of which appear only once. The sequences come from blood, collected from a patient who underwent chemoradiotherapy. These receptors originate from a human donor with HPV-associated anogenital cancer.

The rearrangement joins TRBV18 to TRBJ1-3; D call uncertain. Per the germline V gene, CDR1 is KGHSH and CDR2 is LQKENI. With 6 bases removed from V and 0 bases from J, the gap between germline ends came to 15 bases. This CDR3 has 16 amino acids. The CDR3 spells CASSPSPSSSGNTIYF. The CDR3 DNA reads as TGTGCCAGCTCTCCCTCCCCGTCCAGCTCTGGAAACACCATATATTTT.

The rearrangement links TRBV6-5 to TRBJ1-3; a weak D match, TRBD1 (5 bases). CDR1 is MNHEY, CDR2 SVGAGI, per germline. The ends were cut back, 6 bases at V and 0 bases at J, with 12 bases in the middle. This CDR3 comprises 15 residues. In DNA, the CDR3 is TGTGCCAGCAGCCCGGGGCAAAGCTCTGGAAACACCATATATTTT. Encoded protein: CASSPGQSSGNTIYF.

The chain's CDR3 is CSVAEQGWTEAFF. CDR3 nucleotides: TGCAGCGTTGCCGAACAGGGATGGACTGAAGCTTTCTTT. This rearrangement joins TRBV29-1 to TRBJ1-1, with a possible D match to TRBD1 (6 bases). The CDR3 is 13 amino acids. The V gene's germline CDR1 is SQVTM and CDR2 ANQGSEA. Deletions cut 4 bases from V and 5 bases from J, with 14 bases between.

This rearrangement joins TRBV7-8 to TRBJ1-5; D gene unclear. Germline CDR1 SGHVS, CDR2 FQNEAQ. The V and J ends lost 5 bases and 3 bases respectively, with 11 bases between them. The CDR3 covers 14 residues. DNA of the CDR3: TGTGCCAGCAGCCCCACGCGGGACAATCAGCCCCAGCATTTT. Encoded protein: CASSPTRDNQPQHF. Looking up the rest from reference TRBV7-8 and TRBJ1-5 gives the full variable domain: GAGVSQSPRYKVAKRGQDVALRCDPISGHVSLFWYQQALGQGPEFLTYFQNEAQLDKSGLPSDRFFAERPEGSVSTLKIQRTQQEDSAVYLCASSPTRDNQPQHFGDGTRLSIL.

The CDR3 nucleotides read TGTGCCAGCAGTGCGGTGGGGACCGAGCAGTACTTC. Translated, it gives CASSAVGTEQYF. The chain employs TRBV25-1 and TRBJ2-7, with D perhaps being TRBD1 or TRBD2 (5 bases each). Germline V lookup: CDR1 MGHDK, CDR2 SYGVNS. The CDR3 spans 12 residues. V dropped 4 bases and J dropped 6 bases, with 10 bases sitting between them.

V and J are TRBV13 and TRBJ2-7; a weak D match, TRBD2 (6 bases). Trimming stripped 2 bases from V and 6 bases from J, with 11 bases between. Per germline, CDR1 PRHDT and CDR2 FYEKMQ (reference sequence). There are 13 residues in the CDR3. CDR3 nucleotide sequence: TGTGCCAGCAGCTTAAATATGGAGGGCGAGCAGTACTTC. As protein: CASSLNMEGEQYF.

The gene calls are TRBV6-1 and TRBJ1-5; D unresolved. Trimming left V 6 bases short and J 7 bases short, with 16 bases between. The CDR3 consists of 14 residues. Germline CDR1 and CDR2: MNHNS and SASEGT. CDR3 in amino acids: CASSRALSGQPQHF. In DNA, the CDR3 is TGTGCCAGCAGCCGGGCATTATCGGGACAGCCCCAGCATTTT.

As DNA, the CDR3 is TGTGCCAGCAGCTCTCTCTATGGCTACACCTTC. It is translated as CASSSLYGYTF. The chain uses TRBV5-4 and TRBJ1-2; no clear D. Germline CDR1 and CDR2: SGHNT and YYREEE (reference sequence). V lost 3 bases and J 4 bases, leaving 4 bases between the germline ends. The CDR3 extends over 11 amino acids.

The rearrangement links TRBV2 to TRBJ1-2; D unresolved. The CDR3 runs 12 residues. Per the germline V gene, CDR1 is SNHLY and CDR2 is FYNNEI. V lost 10 bases, J lost 5 bases, and 14 bases lay in between. In nucleotides, the CDR3 is TGTGCCATCCAAGAACGGGGATATGGCTACACCTTC. It yields the protein CAIQERGYGYTF.

The CDR3 DNA sequence: TGCGCCAGCAGCATGACAGGCCCCGCCAACAATGAGCAGTTCTTC. This gives the protein CASSMTGPANNEQFF. The chain joins TRBV5-1 to TRBJ2-1, with D possibly TRBD1 on 6 matching bases. The CDR3 totals 15 residues. Germline assignment: CDR1 SGHRS and CDR2 YFSETQ. V lost 4 bases to trimming and J lost 5 bases, with 16 bases between them.

V and J are TRBV18 and TRBJ1-2; D is ambiguous. CDR3 length: 14 amino acids. Germline V gives CDR1 KGHSH, CDR2 LQKENI. The ends were cut back, 5 bases at V and 3 bases at J, with 13 bases in the middle. CDR3 residues: CASSSSDGHYGYTF. The CDR3 nucleotides are TGTGCCAGCTCATCCTCGGACGGCCACTATGGCTACACCTTC.

The J gene is TRBJ2-7, the V gene TRBV19; D gene unclear. The germline gives CDR1 LNHDA, CDR2 SQIVND (reference sequence). There are 15 residues in the CDR3. The V end was cut by 7 bases, the J end by 2 bases, with 18 bases between. CDR3 nucleotide sequence: TGTGCCAGTACTCAATCGATCGGCAGGCCCTACGAGCAGTACTTC. Encoded protein: CASTQSIGRPYEQYF.

The chain couples TRBV5-4 to TRBJ1-3; D not resolved. Looked up from germline, CDR1 is SGHNT and CDR2 is YYREEE (reference sequence). Between the trimmed V and J ends, which lost 1 base and 4 bases, there was a span of 6 bases. The CDR3 contains 13 residues. In DNA form, the CDR3 reads TGTGCCAGCAGCTTGACGGCAGGAAACACCATATATTTT. Protein: CASSLTAGNTIYF.

This clone was found once. The chain uses TRBV18 and TRBJ2-7, with 10 bases lining up with TRBD1. Germline CDR1 KGHSH, CDR2 LQKENI. J lost 6 bases, V lost 3 bases, and 5 bases had no gene match. The CDR3 runs 14 residues. The CDR3 sequence is CASSPGTGASEQYF. The CDR3 DNA reads TGTGCCAGCTCACCCGGGACAGGGGCGAGCGAGCAGTACTTC.

In the case of this clone: A read error may account for a junction end that differs from germline. The rearrangement joins TRBV4-2 to TRBJ2-1, with 8 bases that match TRBD1. CDR3 length: 16 residues. The germline V gene encodes CDR1 LGHNA and CDR2 YNFKEQ. CDR3 protein: CASSQGKTTGANVQFF. For the CDR3, the DNA is TGTGCCAGCAGCCAGGGGAAAACGACAGGGGCTAATGTGCAGTTCTTC.

The CDR3 DNA reads as TGTGCCAGCAGCTGGGACAGTATTGGAAACACCATATATTTT. Protein product: CASSWDSIGNTIYF. The chain uses TRBV6-6 and TRBJ1-3; TRBD1 matches 7 bases. The CDR3 sequence is 14 residues long. With 6 bases clipped from V and 3 bases from J, the junction kept 5 bases outside the gene matches. The V gene's germline CDR1 is MNHNY and CDR2 SVGAGI (reference sequence).

The genes are TRBV7-7 and TRBJ2-3; D ambiguous. Per germline, CDR1 SSHAT and CDR2 FNYEAQ (reference sequence). The CDR3 has 13 residues. V lost 1 base and J 3 bases, leaving 5 bases between the germline ends. CDR3 DNA sequence: TGTGCCAGCAGCTTAGATAGGACAGATACGCAGTATTTT. Protein: CASSLDRTDTQYF.

The gene calls are TRBV7-3 and TRBJ1-6; tentatively, D is TRBD1 (6 bases). The CDR3 spans 14 residues. The germline CDR1 and CDR2 sequences are SGHTA and FQGTGA. V gave up 4 bases and J gave up 9 bases, with 13 bases separating them. The CDR3 DNA follows: TGTGCCAGCAGCTCGACAGGAGGAAGTTCACCCCTCCACTTT. It specifies CASSSTGGSSPLHF.